This TCR beta chain was observed in a study of T cell changes during pregnancy in multiple sclerosis. This CDR3 comprises 12 residues. Germline assignment: CDR1 GTSNPN and CDR2 SVGIG (reference sequence). Deletions cut 4 bases from V and 8 bases from J, with 11 bases between. Profiled with immunoSEQ multiplex PCR; TCRdb holds only in-frame clones, not every one. This sample has tens of thousands of clones, with 90% found just once. V is TRBV30 and J is TRBJ1-4, with unresolved D. The source material was CD4+ T cells from peripheral blood mononuclear cells, sampled in the first trimester of pregnancy. This receptor was obtained from a female donor with multiple sclerosis, enrolled in a pregnancy study. CDR3 in DNA: TGTGCCTGGACAGCCTCGGGGGAAAAACTGTTTTTT. It is translated as CAWTASGEKLFF. Supplemented by reference TRBV30 and TRBJ1-4, the full variable domain reads SQTIHQWPATLVQPVGSPLSLECTVEGTSNPNLYWYRQAAGRGLQLLFYSVGIGQISSEVPQNLSASRPQDRQFILSSKKLLLSDSGFYLCAWTASGEKLFFGSGTQLSVL.